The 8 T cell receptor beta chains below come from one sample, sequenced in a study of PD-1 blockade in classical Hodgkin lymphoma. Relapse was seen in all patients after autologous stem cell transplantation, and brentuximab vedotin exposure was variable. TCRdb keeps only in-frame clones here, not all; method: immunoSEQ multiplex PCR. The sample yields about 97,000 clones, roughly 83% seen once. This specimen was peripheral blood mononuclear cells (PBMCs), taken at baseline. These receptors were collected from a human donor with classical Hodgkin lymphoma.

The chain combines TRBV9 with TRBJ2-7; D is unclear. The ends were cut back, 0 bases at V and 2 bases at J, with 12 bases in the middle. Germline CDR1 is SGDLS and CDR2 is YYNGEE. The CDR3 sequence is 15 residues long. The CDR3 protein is CASSVASSTPYEQYF. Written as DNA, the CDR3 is TGTGCCAGCAGCGTAGCAAGTTCAACGCCCTACGAGCAGTACTTC.

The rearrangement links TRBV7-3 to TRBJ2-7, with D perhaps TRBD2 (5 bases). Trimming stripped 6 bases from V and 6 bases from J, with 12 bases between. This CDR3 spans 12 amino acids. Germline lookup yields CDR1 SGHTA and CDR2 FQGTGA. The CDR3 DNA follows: TGTGCCAGCAGTGGAGGCGTGTGCGAGCAGTACTTC. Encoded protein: CASSGGVCEQYF.

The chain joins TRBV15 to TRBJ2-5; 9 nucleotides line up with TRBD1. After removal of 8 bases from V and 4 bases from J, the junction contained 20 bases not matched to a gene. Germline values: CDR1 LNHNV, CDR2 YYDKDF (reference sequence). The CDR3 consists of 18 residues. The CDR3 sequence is CATSQATLGQGPAETQYF. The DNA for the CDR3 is TGTGCCACCTCCCAAGCCACCCTGGGACAGGGTCCGGCAGAGACCCAGTACTTC. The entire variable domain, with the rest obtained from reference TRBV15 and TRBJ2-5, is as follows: DAMVIQNPRYQVTQFGKPVTLSCSQTLNHNVMYWYQQKSSQAPKLLFHYYDKDFNNEADTPDNFQSRRPNTSFCFLDIRSPGLGDTAMYLCATSQATLGQGPAETQYFGPGTRLLVL.

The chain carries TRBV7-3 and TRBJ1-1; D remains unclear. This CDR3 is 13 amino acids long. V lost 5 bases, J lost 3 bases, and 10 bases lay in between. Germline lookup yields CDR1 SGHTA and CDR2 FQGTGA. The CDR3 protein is CASSLQRDTEAFF. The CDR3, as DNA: TGTGCCAGCAGCCTACAGCGGGACACTGAAGCTTTCTTT.

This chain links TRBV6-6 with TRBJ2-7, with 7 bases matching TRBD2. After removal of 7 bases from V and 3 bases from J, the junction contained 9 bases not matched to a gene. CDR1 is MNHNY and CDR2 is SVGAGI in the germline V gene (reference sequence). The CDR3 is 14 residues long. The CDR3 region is CASTQGGSGYEQYF. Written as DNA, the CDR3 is TGTGCCAGCACCCAAGGCGGGAGTGGCTACGAGCAGTACTTC.

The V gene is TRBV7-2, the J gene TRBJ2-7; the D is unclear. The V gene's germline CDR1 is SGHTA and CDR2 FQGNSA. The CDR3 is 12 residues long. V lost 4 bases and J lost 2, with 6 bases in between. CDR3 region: CASSSRTYEQYF. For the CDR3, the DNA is TGTGCCAGCAGCTCCCGAACCTACGAGCAGTACTTC.

CDR3 loop: CASSTLGQGNNEQFF. In nucleotides, the CDR3 is TGTGCCAGCTCAACGCTGGGACAGGGTAACAATGAGCAGTTCTTC. This chain links TRBV18 with TRBJ2-1, with TRBD1 matching 9 bases. The CDR3 runs to 15 residues. The J segment lost 5 bases and the V segment lost 5 bases, leaving 7 bases of the junction unmatched. The germline CDR1 and CDR2 sequences are KGHSH and LQKENI.

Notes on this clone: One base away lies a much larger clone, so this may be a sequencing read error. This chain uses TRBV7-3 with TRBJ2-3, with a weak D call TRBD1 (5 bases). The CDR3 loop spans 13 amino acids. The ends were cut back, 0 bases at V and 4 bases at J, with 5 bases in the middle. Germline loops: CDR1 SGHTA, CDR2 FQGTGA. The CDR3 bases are TGTGCCAGCAGCTTAACAGGGGCAGATACGCAGTATTTT. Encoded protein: CASSLTGADTQYF.